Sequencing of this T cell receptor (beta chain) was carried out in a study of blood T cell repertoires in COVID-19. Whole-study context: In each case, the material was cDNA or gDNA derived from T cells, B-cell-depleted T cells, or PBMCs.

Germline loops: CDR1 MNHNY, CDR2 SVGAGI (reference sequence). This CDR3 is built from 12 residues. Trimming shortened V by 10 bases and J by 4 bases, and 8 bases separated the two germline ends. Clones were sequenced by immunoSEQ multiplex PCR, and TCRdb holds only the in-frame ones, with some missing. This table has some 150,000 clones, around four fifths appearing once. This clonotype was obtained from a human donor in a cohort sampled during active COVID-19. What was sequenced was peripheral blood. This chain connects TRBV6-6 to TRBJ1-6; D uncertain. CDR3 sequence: CATFFYNSPLHF. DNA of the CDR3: TGTGCCACTTTCTTTTATAATTCACCCCTCCACTTT.